The 26 T cell receptor beta chains below were found in one sample sequenced in a study of cytomegalovirus exposure and HLA in healthy donors (dated by TCRdb to the late 2010s). The library came from the immunoSEQ multiplex PCR assay. The multiplex PCR relied on a mix of 60 forward primers for TCR Vbeta segments and 13 reverse primers for TCR Jbeta segments. TCRdb obtained this table from immuneACCESS and retained in-frame rearrangements with V and J assigned. These tables miss some clones; where compared with another copy, unresolved V genes account for less than half of the shortfall, and the remainder is unexplained. The sample yields more than 95,000 clones; around 70% were counted once. The ten top clones hold under 4% of the sample. The source material was PBMCs. The receptors originated from a man aged 25-40 years in good health and CMV-seronegative.

The chain is built from TRBV7-3 and TRBJ2-1, with a weak D call TRBD1 (6 bases). Germline CDR1 reads SGHTA; CDR2 reads FQGTGA. The CDR3 is 15 amino acids. Trimming took 0 bases from V and 7 from J, leaving 13 bases between them. CDR3 in amino acids: CASSLTRLGANEQFF. The CDR3 DNA reads TGTGCCAGCAGCTTAACGCGGTTGGGGGCAAATGAGCAGTTCTTC.

This clone was recorded a few times. This chain joins TRBV6-6 and TRBJ1-5; no reliable D call. CDR3 size: 15 residues. Germline V gives CDR1 MNHNY, CDR2 SVGAGI (reference sequence). V was pared by 2 bases and J by 2 bases, with 10 bases between. The CDR3 here is CASSYVSAGNQPQHF. Here the CDR3 DNA reads TGTGCCAGCAGTTACGTCTCAGCGGGCAATCAGCCCCAGCATTTT.

The chain uses TRBV29-1 and TRBJ1-6; D not resolved. Germline lookup yields CDR1 SQVTM and CDR2 ANQGSEA. With 6 bases removed from V and 7 bases from J, the gap between germline ends came to 13 bases. CDR3 length equals 13 residues. In DNA, the CDR3 is TGCAGCGTAAAGAAGGCGGCAAATTCACCCCTCCACTTT. Protein: CSVKKAANSPLHF.

The gene calls are TRBV4-3 and TRBJ2-1; 9 bases match TRBD2. The CDR3 is 16 residues long. Germline lookup yields CDR1 LGHNA and CDR2 YSLEER. The J segment lost 6 bases and the V segment lost 0 bases, leaving 6 bases of the junction unmatched. Here the CDR3 DNA reads TGCGCCAGCAGCCAAGATTTCGGCGGGAGGGCCAATGAGCAGTTCTTC. Its translation: CASSQDFGGRANEQFF.

V usage is TRBV5-1 and J usage is TRBJ1-1; 10 bases map to TRBD1. V trimming: 7 bases; J trimming: 0 bases; junction bases outside the gene matches: 12. Germline V lookup: CDR1 SGHRS, CDR2 YFSETQ. The CDR3 consists of 17 residues. CDR3 protein: CASHKGQGKRMNTEAFF. The CDR3 coding sequence is TGCGCCAGCCATAAGGGACAGGGGAAGAGGATGAACACTGAAGCTTTCTTT.

The chain carries TRBV19 and TRBJ1-5; 7 nucleotides line up with TRBD1. Germline CDR1 and CDR2: LNHDA and SQIVND (reference sequence). The CDR3 covers 14 residues. V dropped 6 bases and J dropped 3; count of bases not matched to a gene: 5. Written as DNA, the CDR3 is TGTGCCAGTAGCGACAGGGTCGACAATCAGCCCCAGCATTTT. Translating it yields CASSDRVDNQPQHF.

The V gene is TRBV9, the J gene TRBJ1-2; D may be TRBD1 (6 bases). V shed 4 bases and J shed 4 bases, with 11 bases lying between them. The CDR3 loop spans 13 amino acids. CDR1 and CDR2 from the germline V gene are SGDLS and YYNGEE. This chain's CDR3 is CASSIQGSYGYTF. In DNA form, the CDR3 reads TGTGCCAGCAGCATACAGGGATCCTATGGCTACACCTTC.

About this clone itself: An end of the junction does not agree with germline; a read error may underlie this. This chain uses TRBV7-7 with TRBJ2-5, with TRBD1 matching 8 bases. Germline V gene sequence: CDR1 SSHAT, CDR2 FNYEAQ (reference sequence). The CDR3 runs 15 residues. The CDR3 here is CASSLGQGPQETQYF. DNA for the CDR3: TGTGCTAGCAGCTTAGGACAGGGCCCCCAAGAGACCCAGTACTTC.

In its sample, this clone was seen a few times. The CDR3 coding sequence is TGTGCCAGCAGTTCGGGACAGGGAGTCCACGAGCAGTACTTC. This sequence encodes CASSSGQGVHEQYF. This chain joins TRBV27 and TRBJ2-7, with 9 nucleotides matching TRBD1. V gave up 4 bases and J gave up 5 bases; unmatched junction bases: 6. CDR1 and CDR2 (germline): MNHEY, SMNVEV (reference sequence). The CDR3 contains 14 residues.

The rearrangement joins TRBV19 to TRBJ1-5, with D maybe TRBD1 (5 bases). Germline V CDR1 and CDR2: LNHDA, SQIVND (reference sequence). The V and J ends lost 1 base and 4 bases respectively, with 17 bases between them. The CDR3 runs 17 residues. The CDR3 bases are TGTGCCAGTAGTATAGGGGGGGGGTGGTGGGGTAATCAGCCCCAGCATTTT. It specifies CASSIGGGWWGNQPQHF.

This clone has only a few counts. The genes are TRBV7-6 and TRBJ2-5, with D maybe TRBD2 (5 bases). Germline CDR1 SGHVS, CDR2 FNYEAQ. CDR3 size: 16 residues. Trimming removed 5 bases from V and 1 base from J, with 17 bases in between. The CDR3, as DNA: TGTGCCAGCAGCCCACGCCGCGGCAGCGGCCAAGAGACCCAGTACTTC. Encoded protein: CASSPRRGSGQETQYF.

The chain employs TRBV9 and TRBJ2-7; the D gene is possibly TRBD1 (6 bases). CDR1 SGDLS and CDR2 YYNGEE come from the germline V gene. CDR3 length: 15 amino acids. V gave up 4 bases and J gave up 1 base, with 15 bases separating them. DNA for the CDR3: TGTGCCAGCAGCCCACAGGGTGGAATATCCTACGAGCAGTACTTC. Protein sequence: CASSPQGGISYEQYF.

The V and J genes are TRBV2 and TRBJ2-5; 8 bases fit TRBD2. The J call is uncertain, as TRBJ2-7 better fits the DNA end. The CDR3 has 17 residues. Germline loops: CDR1 SNHLY, CDR2 FYNNEI. In DNA form, the CDR3 reads TGTGCCAGCAGTGAACATCGGGCGGGAGGCCCTGTCGGCGAGCAGTACTTC. Residues: CASSEHRAGGPVGEQYF.

The V and J genes are TRBV25-1 and TRBJ2-1; 8 bases are shared with TRBD2. The CDR3 spans 15 residues. The J segment lost 2 bases and the V segment lost 4 bases, leaving 4 bases of the junction unmatched. CDR1 is MGHDK, CDR2 SYGVNS, per germline. For the CDR3, the DNA is TGTGCCAGCAGTGGGGGAGCGGGAGCCTACAATGAGCAGTTCTTC. Amino acid sequence: CASSGGAGAYNEQFF.

This rearrangement joins TRBV4-2 to TRBJ2-1; 8 positions match TRBD2. V lost 4 bases, J lost 2 bases, and 7 bases stayed unmatched. The CDR3 is 16 residues long. The V gene's germline CDR1 is LGHNA and CDR2 YNFKEQ. The CDR3 sequence is CASSRTTSEAYNEQFF. As DNA, the CDR3 is TGTGCCAGCAGCCGTACGACTAGCGAAGCCTACAATGAGCAGTTCTTC.

V usage is TRBV14 and J usage is TRBJ1-1, with D possibly being TRBD1 (6 bases). Trimming removed 4 bases at V and 1 base at J, with 10 bases between. The CDR3 covers 14 residues. CDR1 and CDR2 from the germline V gene are SGHDN and FVKESK. Written as DNA, the CDR3 is TGTGCCAGCAGCCCTACAGGGCCGAACACTGAAGCTTTCTTT. Its protein product is CASSPTGPNTEAFF.

A few counts support this clone. The V and J genes are TRBV2 and TRBJ2-1; 8 bases are shared with TRBD2. The CDR3 covers 17 residues. Germline V lookup: CDR1 SNHLY, CDR2 FYNNEI. J gave up 4 bases and V 2 bases, and 10 bases lay outside the gene matches. DNA of the CDR3: TGTGCCAGCAGTGAACGCGAGGGGATAGCGGGGTACAATGAGCAGTTCTTC. Residues: CASSEREGIAGYNEQFF.

The rearrangement joins TRBV4-2 to TRBJ2-1; no clear D. The germline V gene has CDR1 LGHNA and CDR2 YNFKEQ. The CDR3 extends over 16 amino acids. Trimming removed 5 bases at V and 9 bases at J, with 23 bases between. In DNA form, the CDR3 reads TGTGCCAGCAGCTCCCGGATTGATTACTACATGGGTGAGCAGTTCTTC. This encodes CASSSRIDYYMGEQFF.

The chain employs TRBV18 and TRBJ1-2, with 7 bases identical to TRBD1. Germline V gene data show CDR1 as KGHSH and CDR2 as LQKENI. The CDR3 contains 15 residues. The V gene end was trimmed by 3 bases and the J gene end by 4 bases; junction bases not matched to a gene: 8. CDR3: CASSPTGYLGYGYTF. In DNA, the CDR3 is TGTGCCAGCTCACCGACAGGGTACTTGGGCTATGGCTACACCTTC.

The chain couples TRBV2 to TRBJ2-1; TRBD1 matches at 10 bases. The CDR3 consists of 15 residues. The V gene's germline CDR1 is SNHLY and CDR2 FYNNEI. J was trimmed by 9 bases and V by 5 bases; bases with no gene match: 10. For the CDR3, the DNA is TGTGCCAGCAGTTCGGGACAGGGGAGATCGGCTGAGCAGTTCTTC. Translated, it gives CASSSGQGRSAEQFF. Complete variable domain (other parts from reference TRBV2 and TRBJ2-1): EPEVTQTPSHQVTQMGQEVILRCVPISNHLYFYWYRQILGQKVEFLVSFYNNEISEKSEIFDDQFSVERPDGSNFTLKIRSTKLEDSAMYFCASSSGQGRSAEQFFGPGTRLTVL.

V and J are TRBV11-2 and TRBJ1-4, with a possible D match to TRBD1 (5 bases). Deletions cut 6 bases from V and 8 bases from J, with 16 bases between. Germline V gives CDR1 SGHAT, CDR2 FQNNGV. The CDR3 loop spans 14 amino acids. The CDR3 loop is CASRPSGVGEKLFF. The CDR3 coding sequence is TGTGCCAGCAGGCCCTCGGGGGTTGGCGAAAAACTGTTTTTT.

The chain employs TRBV5-1 and TRBJ1-4, with 7 bases lining up with TRBD1. The J segment lost 2 bases and the V segment lost 3 bases, leaving 4 bases of the junction unmatched. CDR1 is SGHRS, CDR2 YFSETQ, per germline. The CDR3 is made up of 15 amino acids. The CDR3 loop is CASSSETGTNEKLFF. The CDR3 DNA follows: TGCGCCAGCAGCTCTGAGACAGGGACTAATGAAAAACTGTTTTTT.

The chain has TRBV6-1 and TRBJ1-4; D gene unclear. The germline CDR1 and CDR2 sequences are MNHNS and SASEGT. V was trimmed by 8 bases and J by 2 bases, leaving 9 bases between them. This CDR3 contains 13 residues. The CDR3 loop reads CASGHDTNEKLFF. In DNA, the CDR3 is TGTGCCAGCGGGCATGATACTAATGAAAAACTGTTTTTT.

The chain recombines TRBV7-2 with TRBJ1-1; 7 bases match TRBD1. The V and J ends lost 5 bases and 0 bases, in that order; junction bases with no gene match: 12. The CDR3 length is 17 residues. The germline gives CDR1 SGHTA, CDR2 FQGNSA. CDR3 sequence (DNA): TGTGCCAGCAGCGCGACCGGGACAGCAATAATGAACACTGAAGCTTTCTTT. Translated: CASSATGTAIMNTEAFF.

This chain links TRBV5-1 with TRBJ2-5; D is possibly TRBD2 (5 bases). Germline CDR1 and CDR2: SGHRS and YFSETQ. Trimming shortened V by 0 bases and J by 2 bases, and 11 bases separated the two germline ends. This CDR3 has 15 amino acids. Here the CDR3 reads CASSLGGRGQETQYF. CDR3 nucleotide sequence: TGCGCCAGCAGCTTGGGTGGGAGAGGACAAGAGACCCAGTACTTC.

The genes are TRBV6-1 and TRBJ2-3; TRBD2 matches 8 bases. The CDR3 has 16 residues. With 2 bases clipped from V and 5 bases from J, the junction kept 9 bases outside the gene matches. The germline CDR1 and CDR2 sequences are MNHNS and SASEGT. The CDR3 region is CASSETPGLVVDTQYF. The DNA of the CDR3 is TGTGCCAGCAGTGAAACGCCGGGACTAGTTGTAGATACGCAGTATTTT.